This entry is about one T cell receptor (beta chain). Its antigen is unknown. The source of the sample is a study of radiotherapy plus CTLA-4 blockade in lung cancer. TCRdb's copy holds only in-frame clones and misses some; the assay was immunoSEQ multiplex PCR. In the table there are 100,000 or so clones, roughly 80% of which are singletons. Broader study findings: Tumor-origin TCR clones grew in blood after radiotherapy plus ipilimumab. Increased serum interferon-beta after radiation also reportedly predicted response strongly.

V dropped 6 bases and J dropped 4; count of bases not matched to a gene: 7. The CDR3 has 14 residues. Germline CDR1 is MNHEY and CDR2 is SVGAGI. Sequencing used peripheral blood, obtained from a patient treated with radiotherapy plus ipilimumab. The TCR sequence derives from a human donor with non-small cell lung cancer that progressed on radiotherapy plus ipilimumab. This chain links TRBV6-5 with TRBJ2-7; 9 nucleotides agree with TRBD1. The DNA for the CDR3 is TGTGCCAGCAGCTACCGGGACAGGGAGTACGAGCAGTACTTC. This sequence encodes CASSYRDREYEQYF.